This entry describes one TCR beta chain. Its antigen is as yet unknown. Sequencing used immunoSEQ multiplex PCR; TCRdb keeps in-frame clones, though not all of them. The sample gives roughly 77,000 clones, just over 90% of which show up once; 7% to 8.5% is in the top ten. Germline V gene sequence: CDR1 MNHNY, CDR2 SVGAGI (reference sequence). Between the trimmed V and J ends, which lost 6 bases and 3 bases, there was a span of 9 bases. The CDR3 sequence is 13 residues long. The data derive from a study of T cell responses to AZD1222 COVID-19 vaccine. Points from the study as a whole: Reports indicate that nearly half of spike-specific TCRs are directed at unmutated variant regions. Vaccine-associated CD4 TCRs spanned spike, dominant at 160-218 and 743-854. Every sample of the repertoires postdated the peak T cell response.

The TCR comes from an adult in good health. This chain joins TRBV6-6 and TRBJ1-5, with a weak D call TRBD1 (5 bases). The source was peripheral blood, collected on day 0 of MenACWY control vaccination. The DNA of the CDR3 is TGTGCCAGCAGGCGACAGTCCAATCAGCCCCAGCATTTT. This codes for CASRRQSNQPQHF.